Below, 19 T cell receptor beta chains from the same sample are listed, as sequenced in a study of tumor-infiltrating lymphocytes in primary liver carcinoma. Starting from 500 ng of total RNA, TCR beta cDNA was produced with a primer in the constant region. Each TCR beta library was derived from three nested multiplex PCR rounds that employed slightly modified ARM-PCR. TRBV1-TRBV30 forward primers and a C-beta reverse primer were used in the first two PCR rounds, which each ran for about 11 cycles. TCRdb itself ran the multiplex PCR reads through MiXCR, one entry per CDR3 protein. The sample includes about 120,000 distinct CDR3 sequences, around 70% of them seen just once. Co-extraction of both nucleic acids (RNA and DNA) used about 17-31 mg of unsorted bulk tissue. The sample comprised tumor-adjacent normal liver tissue. Receptor source: an older woman with primary liver carcinoma and hepatitis B virus infection.

J is TRBJ1-5 and V is TRBV4-1; D gene uncertain. The CDR3 runs to 13 residues. V lost 8 bases, J lost 16 bases, and 24 bases lay in between. Germline assignment: CDR1 MGHRA and CDR2 YSYEKL. The CDR3 nucleotides read TGCGCCAGCGGCCTCGGATTCGATCAGCCCCTTCATTTT. It yields the protein CASGLGFDQPLHF.

The V call is TRBV4-2, the J call TRBJ1-6, with D hard to call. The CDR3 covers 15 residues. The V gene's germline CDR1 is LGHNA and CDR2 YNFKEQ. This CDR3 reads CVISQTAIRNSPLHF. As DNA, the CDR3 is TGTGTCATCAGCCAAACAGCGATTAGAAATTCACCCCTCCACTTT.

Regarding this clonotype: Germline and junction disagree at one end, which may indicate a read error. The chain carries TRBV9 and TRBJ2-3; 8 bases fit TRBD2. This CDR3 is 18 amino acids long. Per the germline V gene, CDR1 is SGDLS and CDR2 is YYNGEE. The CDR3 coding sequence is TGTGCCGGCAGCGGGGGATTCGAGCGGGATGGCCATGGAGATACGCAGTATTTT. It yields the protein CAGSGGFERDGHGDTQYF. Full variable domain (remainder filled in from reference TRBV9 and TRBJ2-3): DSGVTQTPKHLITATGQRVTLRCSPRSGDLSVYWYQQSLDQGLQFLIQYYNGEERAKGNILERFSAQQFPDLHSELNLSSLELGDSALYFCAGSGGFERDGHGDTQYFGPGTRLTVL.

For the CDR3, the DNA is TGTGCCAGCAGCATGGTCGACAGCACGGGGACTGAAGCTTTCTTT. Protein sequence: CASSMVDSTGTEAFF. The rearrangement links TRBV5-4 to TRBJ1-1, with a possible D match to TRBD1 (5 bases). Per the germline V gene, CDR1 is SGHNT and CDR2 is YYREEE (reference sequence). The germline V and J ends were trimmed by 4 bases and 5 bases, with 18 bases remaining between them. This CDR3 spans 15 amino acids.

Comment on this clonotype: At one of its ends the junction is not consistent with the germline gene, which may arise from a read error. The V gene is TRBV24-1, the J gene TRBJ2-5; D tentatively reads TRBD1 or TRBD2 (5 bases each). Germline V gene sequence: CDR1 KGHDR, CDR2 SFDVKD. The CDR3 is made up of 15 amino acids. DNA of the CDR3: TGTGCCACCAGTGACCGGGACGGCCATGGAGAGACCCAGTGCTTC. Its protein is CATSDRDGHGETQCF.

The gene calls are TRBV2 and TRBJ1-1, with D perhaps TRBD1 (5 bases). This CDR3 contains 12 residues. V was clipped by 7 bases and J by 6 bases, with 12 bases between them. The germline V gene has CDR1 SNHLY and CDR2 FYNNEI. This chain's CDR3 is CASNRGDAEAFF. The CDR3 DNA reads as TGTGCCAGCAATCGGGGGGACGCTGAAGCTTTCTTT. Based on the CDR3 plus reference TRBV2 and TRBJ1-1, the full variable domain is EPEVTQTPSHQVTQMGQEVILRCVPISNHLYFYWYRQILGQKVEFLVSFYNNEISEKSEIFDDQFSVERPDGSNFTLKIRSTKLEDSAMYFCASNRGDAEAFFGQGTRLTVV.

As to this clonotype: A much bigger clone sits one base away, suggesting this may be a read error. The V gene is TRBV30, the J gene TRBJ1-1, with D possibly TRBD1 on 5 matching bases. Per germline, CDR1 GTSNPN and CDR2 SVGIG (reference sequence). The CDR3 spans 14 residues. The CDR3 spells CAWRFDYPGPEAVF. CDR3 in DNA: TGTGCCTGGAGGTTTGACTATCCGGGGCCCGAAGCTGTCTTT.

Ten or more counts support this clonotype. The rearrangement links TRBV5-1 to TRBJ1-1; D ambiguous. Germline V gene lookup returns CDR1 SGHRS and CDR2 YFSETQ. The CDR3 spans 15 residues. V lost 0 bases to trimming and J lost 0 bases, with 9 bases between them. For the CDR3, the DNA is TGCGCCAGCAGCTTGGGAGGGATCATGAACACTGAAGCTTTCTTT. Translation: CASSLGGIMNTEAFF.

As regards this clonotype: Its ends do not fully match the called genes, so a read error is possible. V usage is TRBV7-8 and J usage is TRBJ2-1; TRBD2 matches at 10 bases. This CDR3 is 15 amino acids long. Germline V gene lookup returns CDR1 SGHVS and CDR2 FQNEAQ. The CDR3 protein is CASSTSGEGTREQFF. The DNA for the CDR3 is TGTGCTAGCAGCACTAGCGGGGAGGGGACGCGGGAGCAGTTCTTC.

This clonotype was recorded a few times. Given a much more abundant clone one base away, this may be a read error. The rearrangement joins TRBV6-1 to TRBJ2-5; unclear D gene. V was clipped by 7 bases and J by 4 bases, with 16 bases between them. CDR1 and CDR2 from the germline V gene are MNHNS and SASEGT. This CDR3 comprises 14 residues. The CDR3 bases are TGTGCCAGCAAGGCCAGCCGATGGCGAGAGACCCAGTACTTC. Translating gives CASKASRWRETQYF.

With regard to this clonotype: Mismatch with germline at one junction end may stem from a read error. The genes are TRBV5-4 and TRBJ1-5; D is unclear. The DNA end favors TRBJ2-3, so the J call may be wrong. This CDR3 has 14 residues. Germline V gene sequence: CDR1 SGHNT, CDR2 YYREEE (reference sequence). CDR3 in amino acids: CASSLGRSNQPQYF. Written as DNA, the CDR3 is TGCGCCAGCAGCTTGGGTCGAAGCAATCAGCCCCAGTATTTT.

As to this clonotype: Mismatch with germline at one junction end may stem from a read error. The chain uses TRBV29-1 and TRBJ2-7, with TRBD2 matching over 13 bases. This CDR3 contains 16 residues. CDR1 is SQVTM, CDR2 ANQGSEA, per germline. The CDR3: CGVAGLAGVSAYEQYF. For the CDR3, the DNA is TGCGGCGTTGCTGGACTAGCGGGAGTGAGTGCCTACGAGCAGTACTTC.

Worth noting for this clonotype: A read error may explain this, as a much larger clone is one base away. The chain is built from TRBV7-9 and TRBJ2-1; D is undetermined. V lost 7 bases, J lost 9 bases, and 19 bases lay in between. Looked up from germline, CDR1 is SEHNR and CDR2 is FQNEAQ (reference sequence). This CDR3 has 14 amino acids. The CDR3 loop is CASIPALDTGEQFF. CDR3 nucleotides: TGTGCCAGCATCCCCGCGCTCGACACGGGTGAGCAGTTCTTC. Looking up the rest from reference TRBV7-9 and TRBJ2-1 gives the full variable domain: DTGVSQNPRHKITKRGQNVTFRCDPISEHNRLYWYRQTLGQGPEFLTYFQNEAQLEKSRLLSDRFSAERPKGSFSTLEIQRTEQGDSAMYLCASIPALDTGEQFFGPGTRLTVL.

This clonotype has just a few counts. This chain connects TRBV28 to TRBJ2-3, with 8 bases matching TRBD2. The germline CDR1 and CDR2 sequences are MDHEN and SYDVKM. CDR3 length: 18 amino acids. With V trimmed by 5 bases and J by 0 bases, 13 bases remained unmatched. This CDR3 is CASSQAIRGRPSTDTQYF. CDR3 in DNA: TGTGCCAGCAGTCAAGCCATCCGCGGGAGGCCTAGCACAGATACGCAGTATTTT.

The J gene is TRBJ2-1, the V gene TRBV12-3 or TRBV12-4; TRBD2 matches at 8 bases. J lost 3 bases, V lost 6 bases, and 10 bases had no gene match. The CDR3 has 16 residues. The CDR3 nucleotides read TGTGCCAGCAGGGGACTAGTGGGATGGAACTACAATGAGCAGTTCTTC. This encodes CASRGLVGWNYNEQFF.

The chain is built from TRBV6-2 or TRBV6-3 and TRBJ2-1, with D possibly being TRBD2 (5 bases). The germline V and J ends were trimmed by 5 bases and 11 bases, with 10 bases remaining between them. CDR1 MNHEY and CDR2 SVGEGT come from the germline V gene. The CDR3 spans 11 residues. In DNA, the CDR3 is TGTGCCAGCAGTGACTATAATAAGCAGTTCTTC. Translating gives CASSDYNKQFF.

A remark on this clonotype: The junction does not match germline at one end; this may be a read error. The gene calls are TRBV6-4 and TRBJ2-3; perhaps TRBD2 as D (6 bases). The CDR3 is 16 residues long. CDR1 and CDR2 (germline): MRHNA, SNTAGT. In nucleotides, the CDR3 is TGTGCTAGCAGTGACGTAGCTGGAGGGCCCACAGATACGCAGTATTTT. Protein sequence: CASSDVAGGPTDTQYF.

About this clonotype: One end of the junction does not line up with germline, which may come from a read error. The chain couples TRBV10-3 to TRBJ1-1, with D possibly being TRBD1 (5 bases). This CDR3 has 13 residues. Germline V gene lookup returns CDR1 ENHRY and CDR2 SYGVKD. The CDR3 is CAISDSQNTEAFF. The CDR3 nucleotides are TGCGCCATCAGTGACAGTCAGAACACTGAAGCTTTCTTT.

This clonotype has only one observation. Since a much larger clone is just one base distant, this may be a read error. V is TRBV2 and J is TRBJ2-3, with 8 bases lining up with TRBD2. Unmatched junction bases numbered 2, after V lost 7 bases and J lost 8 bases. CDR3 length: 11 amino acids. The germline V gene encodes CDR1 SNHLY and CDR2 FYNNEI. CDR3 coding DNA: TGTGCCAGCACTCGGGGGGGTACGCAGTATTTT. It specifies CASTRGGTQYF. Full variable domain (remainder filled in from reference TRBV2 and TRBJ2-3): EPEVTQTPSHQVTQMGQEVILRCVPISNHLYFYWYRQILGQKVEFLVSFYNNEISEKSEIFDDQFSVERPDGSNFTLKIRSTKLEDSAMYFCASTRGGTQYFGPGTRLTVL.